In its sample, the clone carrying this TCR beta chain ranks as medium-sized. Its cognate antigen is unknown. This sample is part of a study of OX40 agonist ivuxolimab in advanced cancers. About the study: One hepatocellular carcinoma and two cutaneous melanoma patients partially responded. Study observations and caveats: Both CD4+ and CD8+ T cell populations in blood had undergone clonal expansion by week 6 at 0.1 to 3.0 mg/kg.

The data were produced by immunoSEQ multiplex PCR, yet TCRdb's version contains in-frame clones alone and is incomplete. The repertoire holds about 18,000 clones, with 70% to 80% as singletons. The germline gives CDR1 SQVTM, CDR2 ANQGSEA. Trimming shortened V by 2 bases and J by 0 bases, and 8 bases separated the two germline ends. This CDR3 is 14 amino acids long. The receptor's source is an adult with an advanced solid tumor such as melanoma, head and neck, liver or kidney cancer. The V and J genes are TRBV29-1 and TRBJ1-5, with D possibly being TRBD1 (5 bases). The sequencing here drew on CD4+ or CD8+ T cells sorted from blood, taken in a trial of the OX40 agonist ivuxolimab. Here the CDR3 reads CSVETGISNQPQHF. CDR3 in DNA: TGCAGCGTTGAAACAGGCATTAGCAATCAGCCCCAGCATTTT.